Below are 31 T cell receptor beta chains sequenced from a single sample in a study of T cell responses to AZD1222 COVID-19 vaccine (dated by TCRdb to about 2021). Libraries came from the immunoSEQ multiplex PCR assay. This immuneACCESS table, as held by TCRdb, lists in-frame sequences with V and J called but not all clones. Of the missing ones, under half trace to an unresolved V gene in checked studies; the others have no known cause. This sample gives around 180,000 clones in total; about 90% of them show up just once. The ten most abundant clones make up 2.5% to 3% of the sample. The time point tag for this specimen amounts to: baseline before first vaccination. This specimen's treatment or condition label, interpreted: meningococcal conjugate vaccine given as trial control. Sequenced material: peripheral blood, taken on day 0 of MenACWY control vaccination. The receptors were sampled from an adult in good health.

The gene calls are TRBV19 and TRBJ1-6, with 9 bases aligning to TRBD1. CDR3 length equals 13 residues. CDR1 and CDR2 from the germline V gene are LNHDA and SQIVND (reference sequence). The J segment lost 9 bases and the V segment lost 9 bases, leaving 6 bases of the junction unmatched. The DNA for the CDR3 is TGTGCCAGCTACCCGGGACAGGGTTCACCCCTCCACTTT. This codes for CASYPGQGSPLHF.

The chain is built from TRBV6-5 and TRBJ1-4; D unclear. CDR1 is MNHEY, CDR2 SVGAGI, per germline. Trimming removed 6 bases at V and 5 bases at J, with 7 bases between. The CDR3 is 12 amino acids. CDR3 sequence (DNA): TGTGCCAGCAGGGATCCGAATGAAAAACTGTTTTTT. It translates to CASRDPNEKLFF.

The chain combines TRBV6-1 with TRBJ1-1; no clear D gene. The CDR3 length is 14 residues. Trimming took 3 bases from V and 0 from J, leaving 8 bases between them. Germline CDR1 is MNHNS and CDR2 is SASEGT. For the CDR3, the DNA is TGTGCCAGCAGTGATTGGATCATGAACACTGAAGCTTTCTTT. As protein: CASSDWIMNTEAFF.

The rearrangement joins TRBV19 to TRBJ2-3, with 10 bases matching TRBD1. V lost 10 bases and J lost 5; bases outside the gene matches: 12. The V gene's germline CDR1 is LNHDA and CDR2 SQIVND (reference sequence). The CDR3 is made up of 15 amino acids. The CDR3 DNA reads as TGTGCCACCAAAGTTTACGGGACAGGGGTAGATACGCAGTATTTT. Amino acids: CATKVYGTGVDTQYF.

This clone has a handful of counts. V usage is TRBV6-1 and J usage is TRBJ2-5, with TRBD1 as a possible D gene (6 bases). V was pared by 4 bases and J by 2 bases, with 17 bases between. This CDR3 has 16 residues. Per germline, CDR1 MNHNS and CDR2 SASEGT. CDR3 amino acids: CASSVMWAGAQETQYF. CDR3 DNA sequence: TGTGCCAGCAGTGTGATGTGGGCAGGGGCACAAGAGACCCAGTACTTC.

V usage is TRBV6-1 and J usage is TRBJ1-5; D unclear. Deletions cut 4 bases from V and 0 bases from J, with 13 bases between. Germline CDR1 reads MNHNS; CDR2 reads SASEGT. The CDR3 contains 16 residues. The DNA of the CDR3 is TGTGCCAGCAGTGGAACGAGGCAGTATAGCAATCAGCCCCAGCATTTT. Translated, it gives CASSGTRQYSNQPQHF.

The rearrangement joins TRBV20-1 to TRBJ2-5; D is uncertain. This CDR3 has 8 residues. Germline V gene sequence: CDR1 DFQATT, CDR2 SNEGSKA (reference sequence). Trimming left V 3 bases short and J 11 bases short, with 4 bases between. The CDR3 DNA follows: TGCAGTGCTAGGGATCAGTACTTC. It yields the protein CSARDQYF.

This rearrangement joins TRBV7-6 to TRBJ2-1; D possibly corresponds to TRBD2 (5 bases). This CDR3 comprises 13 residues. V gave up 8 bases and J gave up 8 bases, with 16 bases separating them. Germline V gene lookup returns CDR1 SGHVS and CDR2 FNYEAQ. The CDR3 region has the DNA TGTGCCAGCTCCGGAGGTAGGGTCGATGAGCAGTTCTTC. This encodes CASSGGRVDEQFF.

The V and J genes are TRBV5-6 and TRBJ2-5; 8 bases line up with TRBD2. Germline CDR1 and CDR2: SGHDT and YYEEEE. CDR3 length: 14 residues. V gave up 4 bases and J gave up 4 bases; unmatched junction bases: 6. As DNA, the CDR3 is TGTGCCAGCAGCCCGCCGGGACTAGTAGAGACCCAGTACTTC. It encodes CASSPPGLVETQYF. The whole variable domain, filled in from reference TRBV5-6 and TRBJ2-5, reads DAGVTQSPTHLIKTRGQQVTLRCSPKSGHDTVSWYQQALGQGPQFIFQYYEEEERQRGNFPDRFSGHQFPNYSSELNVNALLLGDSALYLCASSPPGLVETQYFGPGTRLLVL.

The J gene is TRBJ1-1, the V gene TRBV3-1 (or the pseudogene TRBV3-2); no firm D call. CDR3 length equals 15 residues. CDR1 is LGHDT and CDR2 is YNNKEL in the germline V gene (reference sequence). Trimming shortened V by 1 base and J by 1 base, and 10 bases separated the two germline ends. CDR3 loop: CASSQVATENTEAFF. CDR3 coding DNA: TGTGCCAGCAGCCAAGTTGCCACAGAGAACACTGAAGCTTTCTTT.

The genes are TRBV29-1 and TRBJ2-7; 8 bases map to TRBD1. The J segment lost 7 bases and the V segment lost 0 bases, leaving 8 bases of the junction unmatched. Per germline, CDR1 SQVTM and CDR2 ANQGSEA. The CDR3 spans 14 residues. CDR3 nucleotide sequence: TGCAGCGTTGAAGAGGGGCAGGGGGCCGGGGAGCAGTACTTC. Translation: CSVEEGQGAGEQYF.

This chain joins TRBV2 and TRBJ2-7, with D perhaps matching TRBD1 or TRBD2 (5 bases each). Trimming pared 2 bases from V and 4 bases from J, leaving 15 bases between. Germline CDR1 and CDR2: SNHLY and FYNNEI. The CDR3 covers 15 residues. The CDR3 sequence is CASSEKGPPAYEQYF. The DNA of the CDR3 is TGTGCCAGCAGTGAAAAGGGACCGCCGGCTTACGAGCAGTACTTC.

The chain recombines TRBV10-1 with TRBJ2-3, with no clear D. The CDR3 has 13 amino acids. Germline assignment: CDR1 WNHNN and CDR2 SYGVQD (reference sequence). Trimming took 2 bases from V and 3 from J, leaving 6 bases between them. This CDR3 is CASSEVGTDTQYF. CDR3 coding DNA: TGCGCCAGCAGTGAGGTGGGTACAGATACGCAGTATTTT.

The V and J genes are TRBV15 and TRBJ2-7, with D possibly matching TRBD2 (7 bases). The CDR3 covers 16 residues. V dropped 0 bases and J dropped 6 bases, with 18 bases sitting between them. Germline V gene sequence: CDR1 LNHNV, CDR2 YYDKDF (reference sequence). In DNA form, the CDR3 reads TGTGCCACCAGCAGAGATGGGGGGGGCGCGGGTCTCGAGCAGTACTTC. Its protein product is CATSRDGGGAGLEQYF.

The chain carries TRBV6-5 and TRBJ2-3, with TRBD1 matching over 10 bases. Germline V gives CDR1 MNHEY, CDR2 SVGAGI. The length of the CDR3 is 15 residues. The V segment lost 8 bases and the J segment 1 base; nucleotides outside the gene matches: 6. CDR3 nucleotides: TGTGCCAGCTGGGGGGGGACAGGGGGCACAGATACGCAGTATTTT. Amino acid sequence: CASWGGTGGTDTQYF.

DNA for the CDR3: TGTGCCAGCAGCTTGAGCTCCTACAATGAGCAGTTCTTC. Protein product: CASSLSSYNEQFF. V and J are TRBV7-2 and TRBJ2-1; D is ambiguous. V was trimmed by 3 bases and J by 0 bases, leaving 3 bases between them. The germline V gene encodes CDR1 SGHTA and CDR2 FQGNSA. The CDR3 has 13 residues.

The rearrangement uses TRBV24-1 and TRBJ1-2; the D gene is possibly TRBD1 (5 bases). Trimming took off 10 bases at V and 7 bases at J, with 15 bases between the two ends. This CDR3 region has 12 residues. Germline-derived CDR1 and CDR2 are KGHDR and SFDVKD. CDR3 protein: CATSTTAGGYTF. CDR3 nucleotide sequence: TGTGCCACGAGTACGACAGCCGGTGGCTACACCTTC.

The chain combines TRBV19 with TRBJ2-1; TRBD1 agrees at 12 bases. The CDR3 contains 17 residues. V gave up 6 bases and J gave up 5 bases; unmatched junction bases: 11. Looked up from germline, CDR1 is LNHDA and CDR2 is SQIVND (reference sequence). The CDR3 nucleotides read TGTGCCAGTAGGAGCGGCCTGGGACAGGGGGCGAACAATGAGCAGTTCTTC. It yields the protein CASRSGLGQGANNEQFF.

This clone occurred a few times. This rearrangement joins TRBV5-1 to TRBJ1-1; D ambiguous. Per the germline V gene, CDR1 is SGHRS and CDR2 is YFSETQ. Trimming stripped 0 bases from V and 0 bases from J, with 6 bases between. The length of the CDR3 is 14 residues. The CDR3 is CASSLGALNTEAFF. The CDR3 coding sequence is TGCGCCAGCAGCTTGGGTGCCTTGAACACTGAAGCTTTCTTT.

The chain recombines TRBV5-1 with TRBJ2-1; D unclear. This CDR3 comprises 14 residues. V was shortened by 4 bases and J by 9 bases, with 17 bases between the two germline ends. Germline V gene lookup returns CDR1 SGHRS and CDR2 YFSETQ. The CDR3 is CASSGPHVFGEQFF. CDR3 coding DNA: TGCGCCAGCAGCGGGCCCCATGTTTTCGGTGAGCAGTTCTTC.

V and J are TRBV2 and TRBJ2-4; perhaps TRBD1 as D (6 bases). Germline CDR1 SNHLY, CDR2 FYNNEI. The CDR3 runs 14 residues. V was cut by 2 bases and J by 7 bases, with 12 bases left in between. CDR3 bases: TGTGCCAGCAGTGAACAGGGGCCCGGGAACATTCAGTACTTC. Translated: CASSEQGPGNIQYF.

CDR3 sequence (DNA): TGCGCCAGCAGCCAAGGGACAGGGGATTCGACAGATACGCAGTATTTT. Protein product: CASSQGTGDSTDTQYF. The chain is built from TRBV4-1 and TRBJ2-3; TRBD1 aligns across 9 bases. This CDR3 has 16 residues. With V trimmed by 1 base and J by 3 bases, 5 bases remained unmatched. CDR1 MGHRA and CDR2 YSYEKL come from the germline V gene.

This chain links TRBV7-9 with TRBJ1-5; D gene uncertain. Trimming took off 3 bases at V and 0 bases at J, with 15 bases between the two ends. Germline loops: CDR1 SEHNR, CDR2 FQNEAQ (reference sequence). The CDR3 is 17 amino acids. The CDR3 loop reads CASSLENSGNSNQPQHF. The CDR3 bases are TGTGCCAGCAGCTTGGAGAATTCCGGGAATAGCAATCAGCCCCAGCATTTT.

The J gene is TRBJ2-7, the V gene TRBV11-2; D is uncertain. V shed 3 bases and J shed 2 bases, with 14 bases lying between them. The CDR3 covers 15 residues. CDR1 is SGHAT and CDR2 is FQNNGV in the germline V gene. CDR3 in amino acids: CASSFPSGGAYEQYF. The CDR3 DNA reads TGTGCCAGCAGCTTTCCCTCGGGCGGAGCCTACGAGCAGTACTTC.

The rearrangement links TRBV19 to TRBJ1-2; TRBD1 aligns across 8 bases. Germline values: CDR1 LNHDA, CDR2 SQIVND (reference sequence). Germline trimming cut 5 bases from V and 3 bases from J; bases unmatched to any gene: 5. The CDR3 runs to 14 residues. The CDR3 sequence: CASSRDRSYYGYTF. The DNA for the CDR3 is TGTGCCAGTAGTCGGGACAGGTCCTACTATGGCTACACCTTC.

The chain recombines TRBV7-9 with TRBJ1-1; 9 bases align to TRBD1. Unmatched junction bases numbered 4, after V lost 4 bases and J lost 4 bases. The CDR3 contains 14 residues. Germline CDR1 and CDR2: SEHNR and FQNEAQ (reference sequence). The CDR3 DNA follows: TGTGCCAGCAGCTCGGGACAGGGAAGCACTGAAGCTTTCTTT. This sequence encodes CASSSGQGSTEAFF.

The table lists this clone with a count of one. This chain links TRBV28 with TRBJ1-4; tentative D call: TRBD1 (5 bases). V shed 8 bases and J shed 11 bases, with 15 bases lying between them. Germline V CDR1 and CDR2: MDHEN, SYDVKM. The CDR3 is 12 amino acids. This chain's CDR3 is CASGENWGKLFF. In nucleotides, the CDR3 is TGTGCCAGCGGTGAAAATTGGGGGAAACTGTTTTTT.

This clone occurred a few times. This sequence joins TRBV6-2 or TRBV6-3 and TRBJ1-5; D might be TRBD1 (5 bases). Germline loops: CDR1 MNHEY, CDR2 SVGEGT. V was cut by 2 bases and J by 4 bases, with 12 bases left in between. The CDR3 covers 15 residues. DNA of the CDR3: TGTGCCAGCAGTTACGAGTTCGGGGGGAATCAGCCCCAGCATTTT. Its translation is CASSYEFGGNQPQHF.

This chain uses TRBV29-1 with TRBJ1-1; no clear D. CDR3 size: 11 residues. The V end lost 4 bases, the J end lost 2 bases, and 5 bases lay between the germline ends. From germline, CDR1 is SQVTM and CDR2 ANQGSEA. The CDR3: CSVVGNTEAFF. The CDR3 DNA reads TGCAGCGTTGTGGGTAACACTGAAGCTTTCTTT. Full variable domain (outside the CDR3, taken from reference TRBV29-1 and TRBJ1-1): SAVISQKPSRDICQRGTSLTIQCQVDSQVTMMFWYRQQPGQSLTLIATANQGSEATYESGFVIDKFPISRPNLTFSTLTVSNMSPEDSSIYLCSVVGNTEAFFGQGTRLTVV.

This chain joins TRBV24-1 and TRBJ1-2, with D possibly TRBD1 on 6 matching bases. The CDR3 length is 12 residues. Germline-derived CDR1 and CDR2 are KGHDR and SFDVKD. The V end was cut by 4 bases, the J end by 9 bases, with 11 bases between. In DNA, the CDR3 is TGTGCCACCAGTGACTACAGGGATCGCTACACCTTC. Translating gives CATSDYRDRYTF.

This chain connects TRBV6-5 to TRBJ1-1, with a weak D call TRBD1 (5 bases). The germline gives CDR1 MNHEY, CDR2 SVGAGI. The length of the CDR3 is 15 residues. Trimming left V 6 bases short and J 6 bases short, with 20 bases between. The chain's CDR3 is CASSFQGRGWSEAFF. The CDR3 nucleotides are TGTGCCAGCAGCTTCCAGGGCCGTGGGTGGTCTGAAGCTTTCTTT.